This T cell receptor beta chain was documented in a study of blood T cell repertoires in COVID-19. Study as a whole: Sources were T cells, B-cell-depleted T cells, or PBMCs; the material itself was cDNA or gDNA.

This clone was detected once. Sequencing was performed with immunoSEQ multiplex PCR; in TCRdb, only in-frame clones are kept and a portion is missing. The sample consists of 90,000 to 100,000 clones, around 72% of them appearing once. The CDR3 runs 14 residues. Looked up from germline, CDR1 is MDHEN and CDR2 is SYDVKM. J gave up 4 bases and V 6 bases, and 9 bases lay outside the gene matches. The sequence derives from a woman aged 60-70 years in a cohort sampled during active or convalescent COVID-19. This sequence joins TRBV28 and TRBJ2-7, with 7 bases fitting TRBD2. The sequenced sample was peripheral blood. The CDR3 is CASRPSGGRYEQYF. The DNA for the CDR3 is TGTGCCAGCAGACCTAGCGGTGGGAGGTACGAGCAGTACTTC. Full variable domain (missing parts from reference TRBV28 and TRBJ2-7): DVKVTQSSRYLVKRTGEKVFLECVQDMDHENMFWYRQDPGLGLRLIYFSYDVKMKEKGDIPEGYSVSREKKERFSLILESASTNQTSMYLCASRPSGGRYEQYFGPGTRLTVT.